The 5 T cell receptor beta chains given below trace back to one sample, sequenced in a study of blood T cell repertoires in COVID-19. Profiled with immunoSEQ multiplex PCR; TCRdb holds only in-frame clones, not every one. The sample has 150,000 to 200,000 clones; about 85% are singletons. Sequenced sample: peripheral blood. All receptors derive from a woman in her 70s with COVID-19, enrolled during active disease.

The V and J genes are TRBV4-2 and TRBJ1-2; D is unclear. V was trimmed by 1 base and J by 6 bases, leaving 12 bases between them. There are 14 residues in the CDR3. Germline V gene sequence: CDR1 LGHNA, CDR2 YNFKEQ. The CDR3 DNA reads TGTGCCAGCAGCCAAGTAGGAGAGAACCATGGCTACACCTTC. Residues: CASSQVGENHGYTF.

The CDR3 bases are TGTGCCAGCAGTTGGACAGGGGGCTCCTACGAGCAGTACTTC. Amino acids: CASSWTGGSYEQYF. The V and J genes are TRBV28 and TRBJ2-7, with TRBD1 matching over 10 bases. The length of the CDR3 is 14 residues. Looked up from germline, CDR1 is MDHEN and CDR2 is SYDVKM. Trimming at V came to 4 bases and at J to 0 bases, leaving 0 bases not matched to a gene.

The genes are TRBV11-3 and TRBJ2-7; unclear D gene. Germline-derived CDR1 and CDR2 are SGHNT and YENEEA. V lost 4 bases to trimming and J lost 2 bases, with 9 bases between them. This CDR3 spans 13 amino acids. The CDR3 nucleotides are TGTGCCAGCAGCTCCGGGTTGGCCTACGAGCAGTACTTC. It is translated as CASSSGLAYEQYF.

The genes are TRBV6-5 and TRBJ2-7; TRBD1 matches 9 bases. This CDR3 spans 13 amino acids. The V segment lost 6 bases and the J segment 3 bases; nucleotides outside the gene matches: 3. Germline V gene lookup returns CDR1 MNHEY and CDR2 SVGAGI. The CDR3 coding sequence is TGTGCCAGCAGCAAGGGACAGGGCTACGAGCAGTACGTC. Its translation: CASSKGQGYEQYV.

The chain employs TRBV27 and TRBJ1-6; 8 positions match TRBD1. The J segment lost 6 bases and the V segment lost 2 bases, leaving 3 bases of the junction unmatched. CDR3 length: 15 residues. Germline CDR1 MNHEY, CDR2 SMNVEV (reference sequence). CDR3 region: CASSLAGGVNSPLHF. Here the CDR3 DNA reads TGTGCCAGCAGTTTAGCAGGGGGCGTTAATTCACCCCTCCACTTT.